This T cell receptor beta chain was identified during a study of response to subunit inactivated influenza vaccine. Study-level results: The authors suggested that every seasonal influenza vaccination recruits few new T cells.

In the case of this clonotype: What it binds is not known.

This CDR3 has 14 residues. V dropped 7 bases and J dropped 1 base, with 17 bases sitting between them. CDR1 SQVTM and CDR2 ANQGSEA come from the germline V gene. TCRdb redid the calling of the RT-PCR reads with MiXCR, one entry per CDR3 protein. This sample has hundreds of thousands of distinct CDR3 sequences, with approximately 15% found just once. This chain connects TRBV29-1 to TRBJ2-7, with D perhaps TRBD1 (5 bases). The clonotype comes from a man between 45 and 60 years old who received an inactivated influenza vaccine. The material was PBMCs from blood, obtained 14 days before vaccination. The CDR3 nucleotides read TGCAGCGCCAAGGCCCCAACAGGTTCCTACGAGCAGTACTTC. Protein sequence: CSAKAPTGSYEQYF.